These 30 T cell receptor beta chains were all obtained from the same sample, sequenced in a study of memory CD4+ T cells and cytomegalovirus serostatus. Single viable CD3+CD4+CD8-CD45RO+ cells were sorted as the memory CD4+ T cells. Some clones are missing from TCRdb's copy, which holds only in-frame ones; the method was immunoSEQ multiplex PCR. The table shows approximately 65,000 clones, with more than 70% occurring only once. The sample comprised memory CD4+ T cells from blood. Source of these receptors: an adult in good health and CMV-seronegative.

V gene TRBV5-1 combines with J gene TRBJ2-5; D remains unclear. V shed 3 bases and J shed 1 base, with 1 base lying between them. CDR1 and CDR2 from the germline V gene are SGHRS and YFSETQ. There are 11 residues in the CDR3. The CDR3 loop reads CASSSQETQYF. As DNA, the CDR3 is TGCGCCAGCAGCTCCCAAGAGACCCAGTACTTC. The full variable domain, its missing parts supplied by reference TRBV5-1 and TRBJ2-5, is KAGVTQTPRYLIKTRGQQVTLSCSPISGHRSVSWYQQTPGQGLQFLFEYFSETQRNKGNFPGRFSGRQFSNSRSEMNVSTLELGDSALYLCASSSQETQYFGPGTRLLVL.

This rearrangement joins TRBV27 to TRBJ2-1; no clear D gene. Germline V gene lookup returns CDR1 MNHEY and CDR2 SMNVEV (reference sequence). The CDR3 sequence is 12 residues long. Between the trimmed V and J ends, which lost 6 bases and 9 bases, there was a span of 12 bases. The CDR3 nucleotides read TGTGCCAGCAGCCCGCTATTTGGTGAGCAGTTCTTC. It encodes CASSPLFGEQFF.

This clone was seen a handful of times. The V and J genes are TRBV5-1 and TRBJ1-2; D may be TRBD1 (6 bases). The CDR3 is 15 amino acids. V lost 3 bases and J 0 bases, leaving 12 bases between the germline ends. Per germline, CDR1 SGHRS and CDR2 YFSETQ. CDR3 in DNA: TGCGCCAGCAGCTCGGACGGACAGCCTAACTATGGCTACACCTTC. Its protein product is CASSSDGQPNYGYTF.

J is TRBJ1-5 and V is TRBV19; D not resolved. The CDR3 has 15 amino acids. The ends were cut back, 5 bases at V and 7 bases at J, with 18 bases in the middle. Germline CDR1 and CDR2: LNHDA and SQIVND (reference sequence). CDR3 nucleotide sequence: TGTGCCAGTAGTCCTTCAGAACAGTTAAGGCAGCCCCAGCATTTT. It translates to CASSPSEQLRQPQHF.

V usage is TRBV7-2 and J usage is TRBJ2-1, with TRBD2 matching 9 bases. CDR1 and CDR2 (germline): SGHTA, FQGNSA. V dropped 5 bases and J dropped 3; count of bases not matched to a gene: 8. The CDR3 is made up of 16 amino acids. DNA for the CDR3: TGTGCCAGCAGCCCAAGAGCGGGAGGACGCTACAATGAGCAGTTCTTC. This sequence encodes CASSPRAGGRYNEQFF.

This clone was recorded only once. The chain recombines TRBV28 with TRBJ1-3; 10 bases are a match to TRBD1. Losses at the gene ends were 6 bases for V and 1 base for J; bases not matched to a gene: 12. This CDR3 has 18 amino acids. The germline CDR1 and CDR2 sequences are MDHEN and SYDVKM. The CDR3 nucleotides read TGTGCCAGCAGATCCTGGGACAGGGGCTTTCTTTCTGGAAACACCATATATTTT. Residues: CASRSWDRGFLSGNTIYF.

This CDR3 reads CAGGTERTNEKLFF. CDR3 bases: TGTGCCGGGGGGACCGAACGAACTAATGAAAAACTGTTTTTT. This chain joins TRBV7-9 and TRBJ1-4; a possible D gene is TRBD1 (5 bases). CDR1 is SEHNR and CDR2 is FQNEAQ in the germline V gene (reference sequence). This CDR3 is built from 14 residues. V dropped 11 bases and J dropped 1 base, with 14 bases sitting between them.

As to this clone: A read error may be the cause here, since a much bigger clone is one base away. Additional DNA sequences in this sample encode the identical CDR3. The rearrangement links TRBV7-3 to TRBJ2-7, with TRBD2 matching 8 bases. CDR3 length: 15 residues. V was pared by 2 bases and J by 0 bases, with 3 bases of the junction left unmatched. CDR1 SGHTA and CDR2 FQGTGA come from the germline V gene. CDR3 coding DNA: TGTGCCAGCAGCTTAGGGACTAGTGGCTCCTACGAGCAGTACTTC. Protein product: CASSLGTSGSYEQYF. Based on the CDR3 plus reference TRBV7-3 and TRBJ2-7, the full variable domain is GAGVSQTPSNKVTEKGKYVELRCDPISGHTALYWYRQSLGQGPEFLIYFQGTGAADDSGLPNDRFFAVRPEGSVSTLKIQRTERGDSAVYLCASSLGTSGSYEQYFGPGTRLTVT.

The rearrangement uses TRBV2 and TRBJ1-5; possibly TRBD1 for D (6 bases). CDR1 is SNHLY and CDR2 is FYNNEI in the germline V gene. Trimming stripped 4 bases from V and 5 bases from J, with 12 bases between. The CDR3 totals 14 residues. The CDR3 here is CASSGASGDQPQHF. In DNA form, the CDR3 reads TGTGCCAGCAGTGGTGCCTCAGGGGATCAGCCCCAGCATTTT.

This clone was counted between two and nine times. This chain connects TRBV28 to TRBJ1-1; D gene unclear. Germline loops: CDR1 MDHEN, CDR2 SYDVKM. The CDR3 runs 13 residues. V gave up 7 bases and J gave up 5 bases, with 14 bases separating them. CDR3 region: CASIKALGTEAFF. The CDR3 region has the DNA TGTGCCAGCATTAAGGCGTTAGGAACTGAAGCTTTCTTT.

The count of this clone is one. The chain recombines TRBV4-3 with TRBJ2-2; 10 bases match TRBD2. The V gene's germline CDR1 is LGHNA and CDR2 YSLEER. V was pared by 3 bases and J by 4 bases, with 2 bases of the junction left unmatched. The CDR3 loop spans 15 amino acids. The CDR3 DNA reads TGCGCCAGCAGCCACATAGCGGGAGGCACCGGGGAGCTGTTTTTT. Translating gives CASSHIAGGTGELFF.

V usage is TRBV15 and J usage is TRBJ2-7, with D possibly being TRBD2 (6 bases). The CDR3 sequence is 14 residues long. The V end lost 1 base, the J end lost 2 bases, and 9 bases lay between the germline ends. Germline V gene sequence: CDR1 LNHNV, CDR2 YYDKDF (reference sequence). CDR3 DNA: TGTGCCACCAGCAGAGTGGGGGGTACCTACGAGCAGTACTTC. Amino acid sequence: CATSRVGGTYEQYF.

The chain has TRBV19 and TRBJ2-5; 10 nucleotides line up with TRBD2. Trimming took 6 bases from V and 2 from J; bases not matched to a gene: 9. The CDR3 runs 16 residues. Germline values: CDR1 LNHDA, CDR2 SQIVND (reference sequence). CDR3 in amino acids: CASSQIVAGGQETQYF. DNA of the CDR3: TGTGCCAGTAGCCAGATCGTAGCGGGGGGACAAGAGACCCAGTACTTC.

This rearrangement joins TRBV25-1 to TRBJ1-5, with TRBD1 identical over 9 bases. The CDR3 sequence is 14 residues long. The V and J ends lost 4 bases and 6 bases, in that order; junction bases with no gene match: 4. The germline V gene encodes CDR1 MGHDK and CDR2 SYGVNS. The DNA for the CDR3 is TGTGCCAGCAGTGCGGGACAGGGCAGTCAGCCCCAGCATTTT. Translated: CASSAGQGSQPQHF.

The gene calls are TRBV19 and TRBJ1-2; D uncertain. Trimming shortened V by 4 bases and J by 8 bases, and 8 bases separated the two germline ends. CDR1 and CDR2 (germline): LNHDA, SQIVND (reference sequence). The CDR3 extends over 11 amino acids. The CDR3 nucleotides are TGTGCCAGTAGTACCAATGTCGGCTACACCTTC. This codes for CASSTNVGYTF.

The chain links TRBV20-1 to TRBJ1-4; D unresolved. Germline V lookup: CDR1 DFQATT, CDR2 SNEGSKA (reference sequence). CDR3 length: 11 amino acids. CDR3 residues: CTPQSGEKLFF. CDR3 coding DNA: TGCACCCCCCAGTCGGGTGAAAAACTGTTTTTT.

The gene calls are TRBV5-6 and TRBJ1-4; the match to TRBD1 covers 8 bases. This CDR3 contains 15 residues. V dropped 4 bases and J dropped 7; count of bases not matched to a gene: 9. Germline V gene sequence: CDR1 SGHDT, CDR2 YYEEEE. CDR3 protein: CASSMPGQGGEKLFF. The CDR3, as DNA: TGTGCCAGCAGCATGCCCGGACAGGGTGGTGAAAAACTGTTTTTT.

The chain couples TRBV7-9 to TRBJ2-7; 8 nucleotides match TRBD2. Germline lookup yields CDR1 SEHNR and CDR2 FQNEAQ (reference sequence). The length of the CDR3 is 13 residues. V was clipped by 6 bases and J by 3 bases; unmatched bases: 4. The CDR3 nucleotides are TGTGCCAGCAGTAGGGCGGGGGGCTACGAGCAGTACTTC. Residues: CASSRAGGYEQYF. Supplemented by reference TRBV7-9 and TRBJ2-7, the full variable domain reads DTGVSQNPRHKITKRGQNVTFRCDPISEHNRLYWYRQTLGQGPEFLTYFQNEAQLEKSRLLSDRFSAERPKGSFSTLEIQRTEQGDSAMYLCASSRAGGYEQYFGPGTRLTVT.

V usage is TRBV4-1 and J usage is TRBJ1-4, with D perhaps matching TRBD1 (5 bases). V was trimmed by 1 base and J by 8 bases, leaving 14 bases between them. CDR1 is MGHRA and CDR2 is YSYEKL in the germline V gene. This CDR3 has 15 amino acids. CDR3 DNA sequence: TGCGCCAGCAGCCAAGTTGGCAGGGTAGGCGAAAAACTGTTTTTT. It codes for CASSQVGRVGEKLFF.

The chain links TRBV18 to TRBJ1-5, with D perhaps TRBD1 (6 bases). The germline V gene has CDR1 KGHSH and CDR2 LQKENI. The CDR3 is 15 residues long. Trimming cost V 3 bases and J 5 bases, with 14 bases left between them. The CDR3, as DNA: TGTGCCAGCTCACCCTCGCAGGACAGTTATCAGCCCCAGCATTTT. Its protein is CASSPSQDSYQPQHF.

The chain uses TRBV7-9 and TRBJ1-1, with D possibly matching TRBD1 (6 bases). CDR3 length: 14 residues. CDR1 SEHNR and CDR2 FQNEAQ come from the germline V gene (reference sequence). Trimming pared 4 bases from V and 5 bases from J, leaving 14 bases between. CDR3 in amino acids: CASSSQRTGTEAFF. Written as DNA, the CDR3 is TGTGCCAGCAGCTCGCAACGAACAGGGACTGAAGCTTTCTTT.

The chain employs TRBV2 and TRBJ2-7; unclear D gene. V was cut by 3 bases and J by 6 bases, with 6 bases left in between. Germline CDR1 SNHLY, CDR2 FYNNEI. The CDR3 is 11 amino acids. The CDR3 loop is CASSDFSEQYF. The CDR3 DNA is TGTGCCAGCAGTGATTTTAGCGAGCAGTACTTC.

V is TRBV5-6 and J is TRBJ1-5; D is unclear. Trimming cost V 2 bases and J 6 bases, with 15 bases left between them. The CDR3 is 15 amino acids. Germline V gene lookup returns CDR1 SGHDT and CDR2 YYEEEE. This chain's CDR3 is CASSFRRQATQPQHF. CDR3 nucleotide sequence: TGTGCCAGCAGCTTTCGGAGGCAGGCCACTCAGCCCCAGCATTTT. The whole variable domain, filled in from reference TRBV5-6 and TRBJ1-5, reads DAGVTQSPTHLIKTRGQQVTLRCSPKSGHDTVSWYQQALGQGPQFIFQYYEEEERQRGNFPDRFSGHQFPNYSSELNVNALLLGDSALYLCASSFRRQATQPQHFGDGTRLSIL.

This rearrangement joins TRBV7-3 to TRBJ1-1; D gene ambiguous. The ends were cut back, 4 bases at V and 2 bases at J, with 8 bases in the middle. From germline, CDR1 is SGHTA and CDR2 FQGTGA. The CDR3 spans 13 residues. CDR3 residues: CASSSSRNTEAFF. The CDR3 bases are TGTGCCAGCAGCTCGTCCCGAAACACTGAAGCTTTCTTT.

The rearrangement uses TRBV12-5 and TRBJ1-1; D gene uncertain. Between the trimmed V and J ends, which lost 9 bases and 6 bases, there was a span of 11 bases. The CDR3 contains 11 residues. Germline V gene data show CDR1 as LGHNT and CDR2 as FRNRAP. The chain's CDR3 is CASSLGPEAFF. For the CDR3, the DNA is TGTGCTAGCTCACTCGGTCCTGAAGCTTTCTTT.

The V and J genes are TRBV5-1 and TRBJ2-7; D not resolved. Trimming removed 6 bases at V and 6 bases at J, with 10 bases between. The germline CDR1 and CDR2 sequences are SGHRS and YFSETQ. The CDR3 length is 11 residues. The CDR3 reads CASTQGLEQYF. For the CDR3, the DNA is TGCGCCAGCACACAAGGGCTCGAGCAGTACTTC.

This clone came up a few times. The chain joins TRBV19 to TRBJ1-5, with a weak D call TRBD1 (6 bases). V lost 5 bases, J lost 2 bases, and 19 bases lay in between. From germline, CDR1 is LNHDA and CDR2 SQIVND (reference sequence). The CDR3 covers 17 residues. CDR3 region: CASSPRGGSRGNQPQHF. The CDR3 DNA reads as TGTGCCAGTAGTCCCCGAGGGGGGAGCAGGGGCAATCAGCCCCAGCATTTT.

The rearrangement uses TRBV29-1 and TRBJ2-2; TRBD2 matches at 10 bases. CDR1 SQVTM and CDR2 ANQGSEA come from the germline V gene. CDR3 length: 15 residues. Losses at the gene ends were 7 bases for V and 4 bases for J; bases not matched to a gene: 9. The DNA of the CDR3 is TGCAGCGCGGTCAAAGCGGGAGGGACCACCGGGGAGCTGTTTTTT. Translating gives CSAVKAGGTTGELFF.

The CDR3 nucleotides are TGTGCCAGCAGTGAAACCCTAAACACAGATACGCAGTATTTT. It translates to CASSETLNTDTQYF. This chain uses TRBV6-1 with TRBJ2-3, with D hard to call. V was trimmed by 2 bases and J by 2 bases, leaving 8 bases between them. Germline assignment: CDR1 MNHNS and CDR2 SASEGT. The CDR3 has 14 amino acids.

The chain couples TRBV5-8 to TRBJ1-2, with 7 bases fitting TRBD1. J gave up 4 bases and V 4 bases, and 4 bases lay outside the gene matches. The CDR3 has 13 residues. CDR1 and CDR2 from the germline V gene are SGHTS and YDEGEE. The DNA for the CDR3 is TGTGCCAGCAGCCTGGGACAGCCCTATGGCTACACCTTC. It specifies CASSLGQPYGYTF.